This is a list of T cell receptor beta chains from one sample in a study of patients and donors after allogeneic stem cell transplantation. TCRdb re-called the RT-PCR reads through MiXCR, storing one row per CDR3 protein. The sample lists around 200,000 distinct CDR3 sequences; about 38% were seen once. Sequencing was carried out using blood, either unsorted or a sorted T cell fraction (not recorded which). Receptor source: a human donor who was either an allogeneic HSCT recipient or a stem cell or donor lymphocyte infusion donor (not recorded which). It is not recorded whose cells these are; they may come from a transplant donor. Both conserved end residues are trimmed from each CDR3.

v_gene,j_gene,CDR3aa
TRBV4-3,TRBJ1-6,ASSQAGGIDNSPLH
TRBV12-3/TRBV12-4,TRBJ2-5,ASSLRTSGYQETQY
TRBV27,TRBJ1-2,ASSGRPNYGYT
TRBV9,TRBJ2-1,ASSVEGQTYNEQF
TRBV5-1,TRBJ1-2,ASGVEETNYGYT
TRBV12-3/TRBV12-4,TRBJ1-6,ASRRSREYNSPLH
TRBV4-1,TRBJ2-3,ASSQVRAGDLGNTQY
TRBV11-2,TRBJ1-6,ASSQMGVGSPLH
TRBV20-1,TRBJ1-5,SAPPGQPQH
TRBV5-1,TRBJ1-6,ASSLGHVSSYNSPLH
TRBV20-1,TRBJ1-1,SARPTVNTEAF
TRBV25-1,TRBJ2-5,ASRPNGGGETQY
TRBV29-1,TRBJ1-2,SVTGQANYGYT
TRBV24-1,TRBJ2-5,ATSDGTFTQETQY
TRBV10-3,TRBJ1-1,AISGTSDTEAF
TRBV10-3,TRBJ1-2,AIRGDRNKTGYT
TRBV5-5,TRBJ1-1,ASSFRQGRSTEAF
TRBV6-6,TRBJ1-6,ASSYPLTTGNSPLH
TRBV7-6,TRBJ1-3,ASSLELPGSGNTIY
TRBV11-2,TRBJ1-2,ASSSERISYGYT
TRBV4-1,TRBJ1-5,ASSQAGGRLSNQPQH